A selection of T cell receptor beta chains follows, all from one sample in a study of monozygotic twins with inflammatory bowel disease. For each CDR3 protein, TCRdb gives one entry from its re-call of the 5' RACE reads, without DNA. The sample has some 330,000 distinct CDR3 sequences. Sequenced input: blood. The receptors here all came from a human donor with ulcerative colitis or Crohn's disease, or a healthy co-twin of an affected twin (not recorded which). Each CDR3 is given with its conserved first and last residue.

CDR3	J	V
CASSSHTDTQYF	TRBJ2-3	TRBV7-9
CAIRPGDRGEKLFF	TRBJ1-4	TRBV10-3
CASRGQVLTLGNPSGANVLTF	TRBJ2-6	TRBV2
CASSLRHQNTEAFF	TRBJ1-1	TRBV12-3/TRBV12-4
CASSQVQESYEQYF	TRBJ2-7	TRBV4-2
CASSLSPSRANEQFF	TRBJ2-1	TRBV27
CASSLRDLAETDTQYF	TRBJ2-3	TRBV4-3
CSARQGRDEQYF	TRBJ2-7	TRBV29-1
CASSLEGGAQETQYF	TRBJ2-5	TRBV5-6
CASSQSSYEQYF	TRBJ2-7	TRBV18
CASSDFLGGRGRPHF	TRBJ1-5	TRBV7-2
CASTKGQYTDTQYF	TRBJ2-3	TRBV2
CASTGGAGQYF	TRBJ2-7	TRBV6-1
CASSSQGVYEQYF	TRBJ2-7	TRBV7-8
CASSLDYFDEQFF	TRBJ2-1	TRBV7-8
CSARRGRSINTGELFF	TRBJ2-2	TRBV20-1
CASSRGARNLDTQYF	TRBJ2-3	TRBV18
CSVSRTDHSPLHF	TRBJ1-6	TRBV20-1
CATSRVRESSNQPQHF	TRBJ1-5	TRBV15
CASSPFAETSGKIEQYF	TRBJ2-7	TRBV18
CASSNLEGVNTGELFF	TRBJ2-2	TRBV5-4
CASSPDRTAYEQYF	TRBJ2-7	TRBV4-3
CSASGSLGEQFF	TRBJ2-1	TRBV20-1
CATSREGSSYEQYF	TRBJ2-7	TRBV15
CASSKKCLLGTSTDTQYF	TRBJ2-3	TRBV21-1
CASSRGAEKLFF	TRBJ1-4	TRBV5-6
CASSYRGDGYTF	TRBJ1-2	TRBV5-1
CSASHSNNQPQHF	TRBJ1-5	TRBV20-1
CASSLTGTGGPEQFF	TRBJ2-1	TRBV18
CASRFGTSGPYEQYF	TRBJ2-7	TRBV27
CASSPEASGGEGQFF	TRBJ2-1	TRBV7-2
CAISQDRAGDYNSPLHF	TRBJ1-6	TRBV10-3
CAWSVGWVSGYTF	TRBJ1-2	TRBV30
CASSPPPGPLGYEQYF	TRBJ2-7	TRBV18
CSVVELAGVGTGELFF	TRBJ2-2	TRBV29-1
CASSQAGTSQETQYF	TRBJ2-5	TRBV18
CASSQDSRGSTDTQYF	TRBJ2-3	TRBV4-3
CASSLSKDTGELFF	TRBJ2-2	TRBV7-2
CASSSRVDLNEQFF	TRBJ2-1	TRBV11-2
CASSSRTGPNTEAFF	TRBJ1-1	TRBV9
CASSQDRVGNGYTF	TRBJ1-2	TRBV3-1
CASSSFYGSGEQYF	TRBJ2-7	TRBV7-2
CASSPWGHSYGYTF	TRBJ1-2	TRBV16
CAISDSGATGELFF	TRBJ2-2	TRBV10-3
CAISPGLGGGIQYF	TRBJ2-4	TRBV10-3
CASSPLDSGETQYF	TRBJ2-5	TRBV18
CASSQKPGLAGVRNEQFF	TRBJ2-1	TRBV14
CATQWGDTNTGELFF	TRBJ2-2	TRBV24-1
CASSPFVGAGYEQYF	TRBJ2-7	TRBV18
CASSTGTVGNYGYTF	TRBJ1-2	TRBV5-1
CASSEYGGKGGELFF	TRBJ2-2	TRBV25-1
CASSLDLRQRTEANYGYTF	TRBJ1-2	TRBV5-1